A single sample is the source of the 5 T cell receptor beta chains below, sequenced in a study of OX40 agonist ivuxolimab in advanced cancers. Clones were read by immunoSEQ multiplex PCR, and TCRdb kept only the in-frame ones, dropping some. Seen here are tens of thousands of clones, roughly 81% observed once, and the top ten hold roughly a sixth. Sequences were derived from CD4+ or CD8+ T cells sorted from blood, sampled in a trial of the OX40 agonist ivuxolimab. These receptors were obtained from an adult with an advanced solid tumor such as melanoma, head and neck, liver or kidney cancer.

This sequence joins TRBV12-5 and TRBJ1-1; no clear D gene. The CDR3 contains 14 residues. CDR1 LGHNT and CDR2 FRNRAP come from the germline V gene. V was pared by 5 bases and J by 1 base, with 11 bases between. The CDR3 region has the DNA TGTGCTAGTGGTCCGAGGACTGCGAACACTGAAGCTTTCTTT. Translated: CASGPRTANTEAFF.

Details on this clone: Sequence at one end of the junction differs from germline and may be a read error. The CDR3 protein is CASSDSSGADTQYF. The CDR3 DNA reads TGTGCCAGCAGTGACTCTAGCGGGGCAGATACGCAGTATTTT. The chain has TRBV6-5 and TRBJ2-3; 9 bases are a match to TRBD2. The CDR3 sequence is 14 residues long. Germline CDR1 MNHEY, CDR2 SVGAGI.

The J gene is TRBJ2-2, the V gene TRBV27; TRBD1 matches 8 bases. Unmatched junction bases numbered 9, after V lost 5 bases and J lost 1 base. This CDR3 comprises 17 residues. Germline assignment: CDR1 MNHEY and CDR2 SMNVEV (reference sequence). CDR3: CASSIFVGQGNTGELFF. The CDR3 nucleotides are TGTGCCAGCAGTATATTTGTCGGACAGGGGAACACCGGGGAGCTGTTTTTT.

The rearrangement links TRBV14 to TRBJ2-1, with 8 bases that match TRBD2. This CDR3 contains 17 residues. Germline loops: CDR1 SGHDN, CDR2 FVKESK. The V segment lost 0 bases and the J segment 5 bases; nucleotides outside the gene matches: 9. CDR3 loop: CASSQDRLAGGHNEQFF. DNA for the CDR3: TGTGCCAGCAGCCAAGATCGCCTGGCGGGGGGCCACAATGAGCAGTTCTTC.

The CDR3 loop reads CASSHGTPSYEQYF. The CDR3 DNA is TGCGCCAGCAGCCACGGGACGCCCTCCTACGAGCAGTACTTC. The gene calls are TRBV4-3 and TRBJ2-5; D is possibly TRBD1 or TRBD2 (5 bases each). With the DNA end fitting TRBJ2-7 better, the J assignment may be wrong. CDR1 and CDR2 from the germline V gene are LGHNA and YSLEER. The CDR3 is made up of 14 amino acids.